What follows is one T cell receptor beta chain and its context. This entry comes from a study of blood T cell repertoires in COVID-19. Turning to the study itself: Spain, Italy and the United States supplied samples that represented acute and convalescent COVID-19. The cDNA or gDNA used as material had been derived from T cells, B-cell-depleted T cells, or PBMCs.

Source study methods: It was from reference gene primer amplification that nucleated cell counts were estimated. TCRdb keeps only in-frame clones here, not all; method: immunoSEQ multiplex PCR. V, J and clone size were drawn from that table, and D and trimming were deduced from the DNA. The top ten hold approximately 2.9% of the sample, which has about 520,000 clones, over 75% seen once. V was shortened by 2 bases and J by 4 bases, with 11 bases between the two germline ends. The length of the CDR3 is 14 residues. The germline gives CDR1 MDHEN, CDR2 SYDVKM. The clonotype was recovered from a human donor in a cohort sampled during active COVID-19. The sample comprised peripheral blood. The chain carries TRBV28 and TRBJ1-2, with a tentative D call TRBD1 (6 bases). Written as DNA, the CDR3 is TGTGCCAGCAGTTTAAGTGACAGGACCTATGGCTACACCTTC. Its protein product is CASSLSDRTYGYTF.